This T cell receptor beta chain emerged from a study of blood T cell repertoires in COVID-19 (TCRdb year 2020). About the study as a whole: Collaborator samples came from the United States, Italy and Spain and covered acute and convalescent phases of COVID-19. The prospective study material was composed of cDNA or gDNA derived from T cells, B-cell-depleted T cells, or PBMCs. Subjects who had been exposed to COVID-19, were actively infected with it, or had recovered from it provided the deeply sampled blood TCRbeta repertoires that made up the dataset. The repertoires were released in a freely available public database intended as a resource for research on the immune response to SARS-CoV-2. The samples were drawn from two sources: the first 160 participants of the ongoing ImmuneRACE study, and 1,000 to 1,500 subjects contributed by 6 global collaborators. The sample metadata nearly always contained a de-identified subject ID, COVID-19 status, age in years and sex. Where available, HLA class I and class II types were obtained from metadata supplied by the sample provider rather than from assay-based typing.

The immunoSEQ Assay, a bias-controlled multiplex PCR, was used to amplify TCRbeta CDR3 regions from genomic DNA. The original methods were these. The number of nucleated cells in each sample was estimated by amplification of reference gene primers within the assay. To quantify the absolute abundance of each unique TCRbeta CDR3 rearrangement, sequence reads were collapsed and filtered. For each sample, productive Simpson clonality was calculated as the square root of Simpson's diversity index over productive rearrangements. As stored in TCRdb, this immuneACCESS dataset retains in-frame rearrangements with V and J assigned. A fraction of the clones does not appear; measured against another copy, unresolved V genes explain less than half of the discrepancy, and the remainder lacks a known reason. V and J calls and clone size are those listed in that table; D and trimming were worked out from the DNA. Here the sample has about 170,000 clones; 84% occur a single time. Together, the top ten hold about 8% of the sample.

A second Seattle source provided samples from volunteer blood donors who had recovered from COVID-19. Collaborating institutions collected whole blood in K2EDTA tubes following their own protocols. For TCRbeta analysis, collaborators shipped samples in one of three forms: frozen whole blood, isolated PBMCs, or DNA extracted from either of those sample types. Of note for this clone: It lacks a known antigen. At one end, the junction sequence differs from germline, possibly due to a read error.

Beyond this particular receptor, the publication reports: The quantity of clinical and demographic metadata differed by source and by participant and was supplied without curation.

Via the germline V gene, CDR1 is MGHDK and CDR2 SYGVNS. Inclusive of the bounding cysteine and phenylalanine, the CDR3 is 16 residues long. Only the CDR3 DNA stays, 48 bases, in frame from base 1. Recombination linked TRBV25-1 to TRBJ2-2; TRBD1 is possibly the D segment (5 matching bases). Sequencing input: peripheral blood. The clonotype comes from a man aged 35 to 55 who had recovered from COVID-19. DNA sequence: TGTGCCAGCGGTGAAACAGGAAGGGGGAACACCGGGGAGCTGTTTTTT. This codes for CASGETGRGNTGELFF.